This entry concerns a single T cell receptor (beta chain). Germline loops: CDR1 SNHLY, CDR2 FYNNEI. Trimming cost V 6 bases and J 1 base, with 9 bases left between them. The CDR3 is 14 amino acids. The record originates from a study of blood T cell repertoires in COVID-19. The data were produced by immunoSEQ multiplex PCR, yet TCRdb's version contains in-frame clones alone and is incomplete. The data hold nearly 300,000 clones, with around 89% observed a single time. The sequence was collected from a woman in her 30s who had recovered from COVID-19. The V gene is TRBV2, the J gene TRBJ2-2; D is unclear. Sequenced: peripheral blood. DNA of the CDR3: TGTGCCAGCAGCTCAGAAAAGAACACCGGGGAGCTGTTTTTT. It codes for CASSSEKNTGELFF.